These T cell receptor beta chains were read from a single sample in a study of metastatic and nonmetastatic thyroid tumors. With MiXCR, TCRdb called clones anew from the PCR reads. The sample includes about 21,000 clones, around 30% of them seen just once. Sequencing was performed on blood. All receptors come from a female donor with papillary thyroid cancer or a benign thyroid nodule (not recorded which). Some clones in this sample may be carry-over from other donors' samples. CDR3s include the opening cysteine and the closing phenylalanine or tryptophan. A D gene is named only where the DNA matches it firmly. A row's size may be missing; if present it is once, few, many or a size class.

CDR3aa	CDR3nt	v_gene	j_gene	abundance	d_gene
CASRRTGGRHGYTF	TGTGCCAGCAGACGAACAGGGGGAAGGCATGGCTACACCTTC	TRBV3-1	TRBJ1-2	many	TRBD1
CASSVGGRDNEQSF	TGTGCCAGCAGCGTGGGCGGGAGGGACAATGAGCAGTCCTTC	TRBV9	TRBJ2-1	once	TRBD2
CASSLVTGNTGELFF	TGTGCCAGCAGCTTAGTTACGGGGAACACCGGGGAGCTGTTTTTT	TRBV7-9	TRBJ2-2	NA	NA
CASSQQHNYGYTF	TGTGCCAGCAGCCAGCAACACAACTATGGCTACACCTTC	TRBV14	TRBJ1-2	NA	NA
CASSITGGSTYNEQFF	TGTGCCAGCAGTATTACAGGGGGCAGCACCTACAATGAGCAGTTCTTC	TRBV11-1	TRBJ2-1	few	TRBD1
CASSFIRGSGNTIYF	TGTGCCAGCAGTTTCATAAGGGGGTCTGGAAACACCATATATTTT	TRBV28	TRBJ1-3	NA	NA
CASSLDFYEQYF	TGTGCCAGCAGCTTGGATTTCTACGAGCAGTACTTC	TRBV5-5	TRBJ2-7	many	NA
CASSLVFRRREQGETQYF	TGCGCCAGCAGCTTGGTATTTCGAAGGCGGGAGCAAGGAGAGACCCAGTACTTC	TRBV5-1	TRBJ2-5	many	TRBD2
CASSLRGGSESPLHF	TGTGCCAGCAGCTTGCGCGGGGGATCGGAATCACCCCTCCACTTT	TRBV5-6	TRBJ1-6	many	NA
CASGDRVTNEQFF	TGTGCCAGCGGGGACAGGGTTACAAATGAGCAGTTCTTC	TRBV19	TRBJ2-1	medium-sized	TRBD1
CSARDLLAGEEQYF	TGCAGTGCTAGAGATCTACTAGCGGGAGAAGAGCAGTACTTC	TRBV20-1	TRBJ2-7	NA	TRBD2
CASSLAWGEGYTF	TGTGCCAGCAGCTTGGCGTGGGGAGAGGGCTACACCTTC	TRBV5-6	TRBJ1-2	many	NA
CSASTESGETQYF	TGCAGTGCTAGCACCGAGTCGGGTGAGACCCAGTACTTC	TRBV20-1	TRBJ2-5	medium-sized	NA
CASSWDRVHTGELFF	TGTGCCAGCAGTTGGGACAGGGTTCACACCGGGGAGCTGTTTTTT	TRBV6-1	TRBJ2-2	many	TRBD1
CSAGGQPNTEAFF	TGCAGTGCTGGGGGACAGCCGAACACTGAAGCTTTCTTT	TRBV20-1	TRBJ1-1	many	TRBD1
CASRGKESSYNEQFF	TGTGCCAGCAGGGGCAAGGAGAGCTCCTACAATGAGCAGTTCTTC	TRBV12-3/TRBV12-4	TRBJ2-1	many	NA
CASSLVGGGNTIYF	TGTGCCAGCAGCTTAGTGGGTGGCGGAAACACCATATATTTT	TRBV7-8	TRBJ1-3	NA	NA
CASTSGTGGIGELFF	TGTGCCAGCACCTCGGGGACAGGGGGCATCGGGGAGCTGTTTTTT	TRBV28	TRBJ2-2	few	TRBD1
CASSPTGGSNYGYTF	TGTGCCAGCAGCCCGACAGGGGGTTCTAACTATGGCTACACCTTC	TRBV11-2	TRBJ1-2	NA	TRBD1
CASSYEGRVGEQYF	TGTGCCAGCAGCTACGAAGGACGGGTGGGCGAGCAGTACTTC	TRBV11-2	TRBJ2-7	many	NA
CASSITASGRMRTTQYF	TGTGCCAGTAGTATTACTGCAAGCGGGAGGATGAGAACTACGCAGTATTTT	TRBV19	TRBJ2-3	many	TRBD2
CASTRSLAETQYF	TGTGCCAGCACCAGAAGCCTGGCCGAGACCCAGTACTTC	TRBV6-1	TRBJ2-5	NA	NA
CASSLTGDRTEAFF	TGTGCCAGCAGCTTAACCGGGGACAGGACTGAAGCTTTCTTT	TRBV7-9	TRBJ1-1	many	TRBD1
CASSIRTGGDYEQYF	TGCGCCAGCAGCATAAGGACAGGGGGCGACTACGAGCAGTACTTC	TRBV5-1	TRBJ2-7	NA	TRBD1
CASSPTGAGANVLTF	TGTGCCAGCAGCCCCACGGGGGCTGGGGCCAACGTCCTGACTTTC	TRBV28	TRBJ2-6	NA	NA
CASSLVTSGTDTQYF	TGTGCCAGCAGCTTAGTAACTAGCGGAACAGATACGCAGTATTTT	TRBV11-2	TRBJ2-3	medium-sized	TRBD2
CASSETGGYEQYF	TGTGCCAGCAGCGAGACAGGGGGTTACGAGCAGTACTTC	TRBV12-3/TRBV12-4	TRBJ2-7	few	TRBD1
CASSSSGTGGAIGYTF	TGTGCCAGCAGTTCGTCCGGGACAGGGGGCGCGATTGGCTACACCTTC	TRBV28	TRBJ1-2	many	TRBD1
CASKLSSGTGELFF	TGTGCCAGCAAGCTTAGTAGCGGGACCGGGGAGCTGTTTTTT	TRBV28	TRBJ2-2	many	TRBD2
CASRVRDSEQYF	TGTGCCAGCAGGGTCAGGGACTCCGAGCAGTACTTC	TRBV12-3/TRBV12-4	TRBJ2-7	many	NA
CSAGLETQYF	TGCAGCGCCGGGCTGGAGACCCAGTACTTC	TRBV29-1	TRBJ2-5	many	NA
CASSLWQRSGKHYEQYF	TGTGCCAGCAGTTTATGGCAACGTAGCGGGAAACACTACGAGCAGTACTTC	TRBV28	TRBJ2-7	NA	TRBD2
CSAPGQTYQETQYF	TGCAGTGCCCCAGGACAGACGTACCAAGAGACCCAGTACTTC	TRBV20-1	TRBJ2-5	medium-sized	NA
CASSYSPVGSKQPQHF	TGTGCCAGCAGTTACAGTCCGGTGGGGAGCAAACAGCCCCAGCATTTT	TRBV6-5	TRBJ1-5	NA	NA
CSVGVGTLNYGYTF	TGCAGCGTTGGGGTTGGGACCCTTAACTATGGCTACACCTTC	TRBV29-1	TRBJ1-2	NA	NA
CASIMTGLSTDTQYF	TGTGCCAGCATCATGACGGGCCTTAGCACAGATACGCAGTATTTT	TRBV12-3/TRBV12-4	TRBJ2-3	few	NA
CASSRRFLQVRDRIPSGEQYF	TGCGCCAGCAGCCGCCGATTCCTCCAGGTCCGCGACAGGATCCCTTCTGGCGAGCAGTACTTC	TRBV4-1	TRBJ2-7	NA	NA
CASTWTSGSVGELFF	TGCGCCAGCACCTGGACTAGCGGGAGTGTCGGGGAGCTGTTTTTT	TRBV10-2	TRBJ2-2	NA	TRBD2
CASRETGSPNQPQHF	TGTGCCAGCAGAGAGACAGGGTCCCCCAATCAGCCCCAGCATTTT	TRBV6-1	TRBJ1-5	many	TRBD1
CASSPGAGGPYEQYF	TGTGCCAGCTCACCAGGGGCGGGAGGACCCTACGAGCAGTACTTC	TRBV18	TRBJ2-7	NA	TRBD2
CATSLTGGPYEQYF	TGTGCCACCAGTTTAACAGGGGGGCCCTACGAGCAGTACTTC	TRBV24-1	TRBJ2-7	NA	TRBD1
CASSWDRRTGEQYF	TGTGCCAGCAGTTGGGACAGGCGGACGGGCGAGCAGTACTTC	TRBV6-1	TRBJ2-7	NA	TRBD1
CASSQDLAEPGGYTF	TGTGCCAGCAGCCAAGATCTTGCGGAGCCAGGGGGCTACACCTTC	TRBV3-1	TRBJ1-2	few	NA
CATSPLMGYSNQPQHF	TGTGCCACGAGTCCACTCATGGGGTATAGCAATCAGCCCCAGCATTTT	TRBV15	TRBJ1-5	few	NA
CASYPLGQGGNYGYTF	TGTGCCAGCTACCCTTTAGGGCAGGGGGGTAACTATGGCTACACCTTC	TRBV5-4	TRBJ1-2	many	TRBD1
CSASALGTSRSPLHF	TGCAGTGCTTCCGCCCTTGGGACATCTCGTTCACCCCTCCACTTT	TRBV20-1	TRBJ1-6	medium-sized	NA
CASSIGRGRLGEKLFF	TGCGCCAGCAGCATAGGAAGGGGGAGGCTAGGGGAAAAACTGTTTTTT	TRBV4-1	TRBJ1-4	medium-sized	NA
CSSSLGQGYGYTF	TGTTCGAGCAGTTTGGGGCAGGGATATGGCTACACCTTC	TRBV28	TRBJ1-2	few	NA